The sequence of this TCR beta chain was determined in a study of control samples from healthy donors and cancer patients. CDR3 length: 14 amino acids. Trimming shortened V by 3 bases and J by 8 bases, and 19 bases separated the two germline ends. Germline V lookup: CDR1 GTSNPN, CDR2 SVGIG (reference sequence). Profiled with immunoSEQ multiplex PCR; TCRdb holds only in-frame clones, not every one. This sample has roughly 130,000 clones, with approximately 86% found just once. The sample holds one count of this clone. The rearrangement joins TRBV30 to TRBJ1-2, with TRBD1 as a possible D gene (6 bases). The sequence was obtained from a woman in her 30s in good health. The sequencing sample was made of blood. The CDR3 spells CAWRGRGQGRGYTF. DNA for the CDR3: TGTGCCTGGAGGGGGCGGGGGCAGGGCCGAGGCTACACCTTC. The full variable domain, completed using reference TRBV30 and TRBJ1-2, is SQTIHQWPATLVQPVGSPLSLECTVEGTSNPNLYWYRQAAGRGLQLLFYSVGIGQISSEVPQNLSASRPQDRQFILSSKKLLLSDSGFYLCAWRGRGQGRGYTFGSGTRLTVV.